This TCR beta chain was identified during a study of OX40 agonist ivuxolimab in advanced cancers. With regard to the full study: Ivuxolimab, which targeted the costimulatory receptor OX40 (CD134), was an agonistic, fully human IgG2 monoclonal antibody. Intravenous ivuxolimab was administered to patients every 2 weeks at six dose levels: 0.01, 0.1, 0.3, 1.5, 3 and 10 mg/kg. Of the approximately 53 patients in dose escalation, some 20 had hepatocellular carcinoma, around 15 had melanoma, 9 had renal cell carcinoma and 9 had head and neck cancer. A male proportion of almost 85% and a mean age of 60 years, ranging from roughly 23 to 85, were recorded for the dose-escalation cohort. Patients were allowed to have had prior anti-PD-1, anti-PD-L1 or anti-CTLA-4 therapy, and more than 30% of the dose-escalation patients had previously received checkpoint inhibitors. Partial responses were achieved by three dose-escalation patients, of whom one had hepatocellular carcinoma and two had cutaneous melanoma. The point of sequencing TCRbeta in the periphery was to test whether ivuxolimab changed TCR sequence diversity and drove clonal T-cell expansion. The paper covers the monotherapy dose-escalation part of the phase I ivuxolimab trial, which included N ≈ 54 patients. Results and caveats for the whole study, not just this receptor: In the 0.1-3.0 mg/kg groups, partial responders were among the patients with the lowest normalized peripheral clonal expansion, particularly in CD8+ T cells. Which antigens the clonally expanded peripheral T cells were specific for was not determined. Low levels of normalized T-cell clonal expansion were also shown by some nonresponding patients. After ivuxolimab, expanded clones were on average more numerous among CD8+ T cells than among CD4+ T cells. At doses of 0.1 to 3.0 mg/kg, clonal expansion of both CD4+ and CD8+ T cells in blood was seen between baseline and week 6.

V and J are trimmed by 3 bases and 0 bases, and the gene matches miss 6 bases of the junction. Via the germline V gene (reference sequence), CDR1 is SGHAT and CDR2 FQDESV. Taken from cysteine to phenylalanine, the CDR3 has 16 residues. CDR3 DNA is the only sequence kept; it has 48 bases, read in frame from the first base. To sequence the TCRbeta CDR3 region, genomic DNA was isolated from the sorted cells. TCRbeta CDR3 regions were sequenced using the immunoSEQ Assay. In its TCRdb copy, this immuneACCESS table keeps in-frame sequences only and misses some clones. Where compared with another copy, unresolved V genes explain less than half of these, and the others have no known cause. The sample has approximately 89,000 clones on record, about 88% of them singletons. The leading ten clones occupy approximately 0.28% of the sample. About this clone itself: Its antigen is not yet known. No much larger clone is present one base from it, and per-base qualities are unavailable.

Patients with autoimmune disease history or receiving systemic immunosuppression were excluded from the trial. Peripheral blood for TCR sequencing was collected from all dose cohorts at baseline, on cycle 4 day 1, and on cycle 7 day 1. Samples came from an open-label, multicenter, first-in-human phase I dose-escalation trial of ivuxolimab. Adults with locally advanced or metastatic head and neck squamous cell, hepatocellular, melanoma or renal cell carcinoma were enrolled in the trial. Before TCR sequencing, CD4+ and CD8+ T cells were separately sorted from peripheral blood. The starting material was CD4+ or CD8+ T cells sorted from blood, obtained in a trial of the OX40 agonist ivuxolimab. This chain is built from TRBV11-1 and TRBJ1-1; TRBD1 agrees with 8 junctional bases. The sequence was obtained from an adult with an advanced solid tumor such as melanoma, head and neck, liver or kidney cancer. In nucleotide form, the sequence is TGTGCCAGCAGCTTCACCAGGGGGCCCCTGAACACTGAAGCTTTCTTT. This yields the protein CASSFTRGPLNTEAFF.